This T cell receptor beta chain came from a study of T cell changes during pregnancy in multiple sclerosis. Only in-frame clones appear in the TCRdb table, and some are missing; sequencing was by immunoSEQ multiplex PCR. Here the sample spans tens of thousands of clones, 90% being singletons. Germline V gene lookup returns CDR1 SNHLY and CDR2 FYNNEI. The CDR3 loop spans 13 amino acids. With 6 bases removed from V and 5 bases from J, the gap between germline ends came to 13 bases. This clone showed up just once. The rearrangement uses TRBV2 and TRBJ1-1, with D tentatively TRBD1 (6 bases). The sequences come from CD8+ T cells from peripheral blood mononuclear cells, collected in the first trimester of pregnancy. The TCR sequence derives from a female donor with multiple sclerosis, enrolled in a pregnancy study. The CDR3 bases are TGTGCCAGCAGGTCAGGGGTTGAGACTGAAGCTTTCTTT. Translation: CASRSGVETEAFF.